A single T cell receptor beta chain is shown here with its context. The sample belongs to a study of shared clonotypes between healthy human individuals. Splitting of each subset's genomic DNA was done evenly across several immunoSEQ plates. Using immunoSEQ multiplex PCR, the repertoire was profiled, and TCRdb retains in-frame clones only, with some absent. This sample has roughly 2.5 million clones, with approximately 94% found just once. This CDR3 has 16 residues. Germline lookup yields CDR1 LGHNA and CDR2 YNFKEQ. The V gene end was trimmed by 0 bases and the J gene end by 5 bases; junction bases not matched to a gene: 8.

The rearrangement links TRBV4-2 to TRBJ2-5; 8 nucleotides line up with TRBD1. Sequencing was done on a sample of naive CD4+ T cells sorted from blood. Subset denoted: CD45RA+ positively selected. The TCR originated in a man between 18 and 35 years old in good health. CDR3 DNA sequence: TGTGCCAGCAGCCAAGATTTCAGGGGGCGCTTTGAGACCCAGTACTTC. Protein: CASSQDFRGRFETQYF.